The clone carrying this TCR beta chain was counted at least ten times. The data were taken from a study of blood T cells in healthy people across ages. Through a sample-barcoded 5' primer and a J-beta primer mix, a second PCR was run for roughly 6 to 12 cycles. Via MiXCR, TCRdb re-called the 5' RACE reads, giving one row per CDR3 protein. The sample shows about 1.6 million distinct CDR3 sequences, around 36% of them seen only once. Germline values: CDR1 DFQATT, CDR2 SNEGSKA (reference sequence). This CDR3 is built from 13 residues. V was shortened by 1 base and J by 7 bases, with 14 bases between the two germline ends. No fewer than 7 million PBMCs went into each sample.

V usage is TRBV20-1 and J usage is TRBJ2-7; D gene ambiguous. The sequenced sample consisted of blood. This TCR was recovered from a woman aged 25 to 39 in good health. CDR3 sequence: CSARGGAVKEQYF. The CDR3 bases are TGCAGTGCTAGAGGAGGTGCCGTGAAAGAGCAGTACTTC.